The TCR beta chain described here comes from a study of T cells in Graves' hyperthyroidism and ophthalmopathy (dated 2019 in TCRdb). In the study overall: Peripheral blood was sampled at the time of initial diagnosis, prior to any treatment. TCR V-J signatures able to tell the groups apart were searched for in a discovery cohort of some 97 patients, of whom 43 had Graves' ophthalmopathy and 57 had stable Graves' hyperthyroidism. Prospective prediction of ophthalmopathy was tested in an independent validation cohort consisting of under 20 hyperthyroidism patients and 15 or so patients who later progressed to ophthalmopathy. The 100 or so discovery patients were randomly split 7:3 into training and test sets. The study also compared thyroid tissue and blood T-cell repertoires from about six Graves' hyperthyroidism patients. Once sampling was done, hyperthyroidism patients were given methimazole at a starting dose of 30 mg daily, whereas ophthalmopathy patients were given high-dose intravenous methylprednisolone. According to the paper, TCR Vbeta CDR3 sequencing was carried out on over 130 peripheral blood samples, which came from about 45 ophthalmopathy, fewer than 80 hyperthyroidism and approximately 17 progressor patients. The research as a whole found: In cross-validation, a model built on a 13 V-J signature told ophthalmopathy apart from stable hyperthyroidism with 85% to 90% sensitivity and approximately 84% specificity, and in testing the same model reached 80%/75%. Blood samples also contained most of the expanded thyroid clonotypes (frequency above 0.001), which suggests that blood repertoires may reflect thyroid immune responses. Sample size was not statistically predetermined, and investigators were not blinded to group allocation. During validation, the model predicted progression to ophthalmopathy a median of approximately 7 months ahead of onset, with almost 71% sensitivity and almost 75% specificity.

TCR beta CDR3 regions were amplified from RNA transcripts. The TCR CDR3 was subjected to a first round of RT-PCR using the HTBI primer set and the Qiagen OneStep RT-PCR kit. A second multiplex PCR round built the libraries, followed by size selection and purification. Paired-end sequencing of the libraries was performed with 100 bp reads on an Illumina HiSeq2000. In the original analysis: SOAPnuke was used to process the raw data, throwing out any read that contained adapters or uncalled bases, had a mean Phred below 15, or lacked an exact constant-primer or identifier match. COPE v1.2.5 was used to merge the high-quality paired reads, and each unique nucleotide sequence was defined as a clonotype. Clonotypes were aligned to IMGT TRBV, TRBD and TRBJ reference segments using MiTCR v1.1. Analysis was restricted to V-J combinations with a frequency above 0.0001, which covered roughly 99% of repertoires. The TCS score was defined as the ratio of F50 (clonal expansion) to E x V (chaos), calculated using BLOSUM62-based TCRdist between CDR3 peptides within each V-J. Welch's t-statistics and random forest reduced around 520 V-J features to 10 to 15, which were used in a naive Bayes classifier (R e1071). TCRdb reran the public reads through fastp at Q25 and MiXCR, keeping productive beta chains. Identical CDR3 protein sequences are pooled into one entry, listed with their most common genes and DNA. The V and J calls, along with clone size, are taken from TCRdb and not from the paper's own processing. The sample profile shows approximately 620,000 distinct CDR3 sequences; about 14% of them were found once. Of the sample, more than 4.5% is held by the ten largest clones.

Hyperthyroidism patients were newly diagnosed, with disease duration under 2 months, and aged 18 to 65 years. Any patient with an uncontrolled infection, another autoimmune disease, pregnancy or lactation was excluded. Diagnoses relied on clinical symptoms, serum thyroxine and TRAb, thyroid ultrasound and orbital computed tomography. Blood from progressor patients was drawn when they were first diagnosed with hyperthyroidism, before any ophthalmopathy symptoms appeared. Ficoll-Paque density gradient centrifugation was used to isolate PBMCs from approximately 10 ml of fresh peripheral blood. Progressor patients were first diagnosed with Graves' hyperthyroidism and then developed ophthalmopathy during follow-up. Trizol reagent was used to extract total RNA, and RNA quality was then checked on an Agilent 2100 Bioanalyzer. Including the terminal cysteine and phenylalanine, the CDR3 comprises 16 residues. Solely the CDR3 DNA is kept, with 48 bases framed from the first base. V trim: 5 bases; J trim: 0 bases; unmatched bases: 7. The CDR1 and CDR2 encoded by the germline V gene are MDHEN and SYDVKM.

This clonotype was seen repeatedly, ten times or more. Its antigen is not yet known. There are no base qualities to consult, and no much larger clone falls within one base. This clonotype originated in a woman in her twenties or thirties with Graves' hyperthyroidism that later progressed to Graves' ophthalmopathy. Input material: blood. The receptor chain draws on TRBV28 and TRBJ2-3; 8 central bases correspond to TRBD2. The CDR3 reads as follows: CASSPPSGPSTDTQYF. Here is the DNA: TGTGCCAGCAGTCCACCTAGCGGGCCCAGCACAGATACGCAGTATTTT.